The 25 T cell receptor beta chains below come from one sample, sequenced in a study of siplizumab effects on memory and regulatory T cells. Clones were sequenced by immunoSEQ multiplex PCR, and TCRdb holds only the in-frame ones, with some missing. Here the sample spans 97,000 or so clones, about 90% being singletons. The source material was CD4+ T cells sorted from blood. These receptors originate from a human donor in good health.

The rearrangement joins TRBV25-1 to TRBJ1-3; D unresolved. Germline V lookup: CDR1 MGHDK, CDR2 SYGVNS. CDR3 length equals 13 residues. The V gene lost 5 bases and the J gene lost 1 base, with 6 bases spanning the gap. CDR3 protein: CASSQLSGNTIYF. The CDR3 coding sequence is TGTGCCAGCAGTCAATTATCTGGAAACACCATATATTTT.

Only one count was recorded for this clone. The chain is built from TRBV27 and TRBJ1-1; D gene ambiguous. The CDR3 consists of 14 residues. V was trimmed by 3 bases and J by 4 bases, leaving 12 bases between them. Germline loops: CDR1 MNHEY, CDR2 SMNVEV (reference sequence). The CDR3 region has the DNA TGTGCCAGCAGTTTTACCGATAGAACCACTGAAGCTTTCTTT. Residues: CASSFTDRTTEAFF.

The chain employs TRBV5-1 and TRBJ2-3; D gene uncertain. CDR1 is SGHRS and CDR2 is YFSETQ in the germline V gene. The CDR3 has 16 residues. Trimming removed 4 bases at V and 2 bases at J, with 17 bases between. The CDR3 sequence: CASSPTVTSPTDTQYF. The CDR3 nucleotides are TGCGCCAGCAGCCCGACTGTCACAAGCCCCACAGATACGCAGTATTTT.

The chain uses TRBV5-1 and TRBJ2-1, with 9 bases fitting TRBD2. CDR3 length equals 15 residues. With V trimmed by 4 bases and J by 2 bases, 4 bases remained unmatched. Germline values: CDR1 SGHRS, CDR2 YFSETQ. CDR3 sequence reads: CASSLSGRPYNEQFF. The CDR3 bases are TGCGCCAGCAGCCTAAGCGGGAGGCCCTACAATGAGCAGTTCTTC. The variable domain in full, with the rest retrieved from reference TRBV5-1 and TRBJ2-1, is KAGVTQTPRYLIKTRGQQVTLSCSPISGHRSVSWYQQTPGQGLQFLFEYFSETQRNKGNFPGRFSGRQFSNSRSEMNVSTLELGDSALYLCASSLSGRPYNEQFFGPGTRLTVL.

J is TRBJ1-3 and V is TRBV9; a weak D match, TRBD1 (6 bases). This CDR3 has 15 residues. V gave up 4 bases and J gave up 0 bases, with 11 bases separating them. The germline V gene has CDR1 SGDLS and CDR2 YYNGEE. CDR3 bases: TGTGCCAGCAGCCAGCGGACAGCCTCTGGAAACACCATATATTTT. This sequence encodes CASSQRTASGNTIYF.

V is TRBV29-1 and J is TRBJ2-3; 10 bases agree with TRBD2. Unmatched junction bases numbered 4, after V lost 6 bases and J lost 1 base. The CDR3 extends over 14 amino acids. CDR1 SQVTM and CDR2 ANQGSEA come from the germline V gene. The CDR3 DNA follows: TGCAGCGTGGGGGGGACTAGCGGCACAGATACGCAGTATTTT. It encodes CSVGGTSGTDTQYF.

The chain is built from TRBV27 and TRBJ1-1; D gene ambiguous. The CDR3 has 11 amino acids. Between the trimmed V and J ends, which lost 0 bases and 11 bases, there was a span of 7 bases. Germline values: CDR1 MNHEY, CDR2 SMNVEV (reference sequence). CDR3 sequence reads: CASSLSGWAFF. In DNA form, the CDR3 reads TGTGCCAGCAGTTTATCGGGTTGGGCTTTCTTT.

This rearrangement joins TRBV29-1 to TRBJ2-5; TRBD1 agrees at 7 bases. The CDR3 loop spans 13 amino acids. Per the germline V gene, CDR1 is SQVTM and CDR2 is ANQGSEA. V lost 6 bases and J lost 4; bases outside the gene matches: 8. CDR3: CSVRQGLGETQYF. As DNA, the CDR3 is TGCAGCGTCCGACAGGGCTTGGGAGAGACCCAGTACTTC. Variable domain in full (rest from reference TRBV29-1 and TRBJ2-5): SAVISQKPSRDICQRGTSLTIQCQVDSQVTMMFWYRQQPGQSLTLIATANQGSEATYESGFVIDKFPISRPNLTFSTLTVSNMSPEDSSIYLCSVRQGLGETQYFGPGTRLLVL.

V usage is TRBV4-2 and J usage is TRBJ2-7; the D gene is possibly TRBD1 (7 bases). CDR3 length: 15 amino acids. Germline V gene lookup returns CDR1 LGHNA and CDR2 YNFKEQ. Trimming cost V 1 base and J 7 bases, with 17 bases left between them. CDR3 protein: CASSQGAGGQPEQYF. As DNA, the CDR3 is TGTGCCAGCAGCCAAGGGGCAGGGGGGCAACCGGAGCAGTACTTC.

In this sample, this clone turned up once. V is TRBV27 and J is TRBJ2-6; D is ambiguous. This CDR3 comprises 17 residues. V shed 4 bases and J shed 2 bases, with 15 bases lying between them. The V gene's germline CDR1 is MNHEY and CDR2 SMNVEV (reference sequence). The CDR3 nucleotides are TGTGCCAGCAGTTCGTCGTCTCGGTACCCTGGGGCCAACGTCCTGACTTTC. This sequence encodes CASSSSSRYPGANVLTF. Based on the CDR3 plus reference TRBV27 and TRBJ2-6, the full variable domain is EAQVTQNPRYLITVTGKKLTVTCSQNMNHEYMSWYRQDPGLGLRQIYYSMNVEVTDKGDVPEGYKVSRKEKRNFPLILESPSPNQTSLYFCASSSSSRYPGANVLTFGAGSRLTVL.

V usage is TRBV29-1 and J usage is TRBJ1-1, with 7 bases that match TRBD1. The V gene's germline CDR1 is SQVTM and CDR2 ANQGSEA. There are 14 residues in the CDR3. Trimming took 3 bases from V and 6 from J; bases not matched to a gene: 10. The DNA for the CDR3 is TGCAGCGTTGACGCACAGGGGATGAGGGCTGAAGCTTTCTTT. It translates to CSVDAQGMRAEAFF.

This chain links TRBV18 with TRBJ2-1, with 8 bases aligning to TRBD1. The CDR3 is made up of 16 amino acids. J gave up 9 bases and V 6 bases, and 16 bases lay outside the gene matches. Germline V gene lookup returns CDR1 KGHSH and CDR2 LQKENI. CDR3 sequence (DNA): TGTGCCAGCTCTAAAGGGACAGGCATTGGGAAAGGTGAGCAGTTCTTC. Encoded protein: CASSKGTGIGKGEQFF.

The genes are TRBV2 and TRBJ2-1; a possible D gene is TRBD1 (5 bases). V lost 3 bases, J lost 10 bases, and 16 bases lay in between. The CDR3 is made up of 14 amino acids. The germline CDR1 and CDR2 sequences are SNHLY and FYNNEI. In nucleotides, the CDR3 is TGTGCCAGCAGTGACCAAACCAGGGTAAGCGAGCAGTTCTTC. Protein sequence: CASSDQTRVSEQFF.

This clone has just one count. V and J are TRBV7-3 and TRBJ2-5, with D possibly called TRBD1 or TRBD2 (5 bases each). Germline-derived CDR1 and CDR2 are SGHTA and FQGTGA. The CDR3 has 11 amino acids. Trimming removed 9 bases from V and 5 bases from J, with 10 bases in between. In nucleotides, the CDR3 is TGTGCCAGTGGGGCGGGTGAGACCCAGTACTTC. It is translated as CASGAGETQYF.

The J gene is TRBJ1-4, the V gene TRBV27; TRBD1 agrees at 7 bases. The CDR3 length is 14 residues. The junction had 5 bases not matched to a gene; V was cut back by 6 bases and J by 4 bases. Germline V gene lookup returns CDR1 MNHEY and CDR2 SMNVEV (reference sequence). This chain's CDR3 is CASSLDRVNEKLFF. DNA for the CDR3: TGTGCCAGCAGCCTAGACAGGGTTAATGAAAAACTGTTTTTT.

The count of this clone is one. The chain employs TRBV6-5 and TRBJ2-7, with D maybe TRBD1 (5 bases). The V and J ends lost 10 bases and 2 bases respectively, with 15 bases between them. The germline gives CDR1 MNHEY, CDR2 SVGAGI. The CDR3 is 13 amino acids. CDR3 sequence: CATASRGAYEQYF. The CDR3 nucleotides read TGTGCCACCGCTTCTAGGGGTGCCTACGAGCAGTACTTC.

The CDR3: CASSKDGTYEQYF. CDR3 nucleotide sequence: TGCGCCAGCAGCAAGGACGGCACCTACGAGCAGTACTTC. The chain links TRBV5-1 to TRBJ2-7; D is undetermined. Per germline, CDR1 SGHRS and CDR2 YFSETQ. This CDR3 region has 13 residues. The V and J ends lost 4 bases and 2 bases respectively, with 10 bases between them. The variable domain in full, with the rest retrieved from reference TRBV5-1 and TRBJ2-7, is KAGVTQTPRYLIKTRGQQVTLSCSPISGHRSVSWYQQTPGQGLQFLFEYFSETQRNKGNFPGRFSGRQFSNSRSEMNVSTLELGDSALYLCASSKDGTYEQYFGPGTRLTVT.

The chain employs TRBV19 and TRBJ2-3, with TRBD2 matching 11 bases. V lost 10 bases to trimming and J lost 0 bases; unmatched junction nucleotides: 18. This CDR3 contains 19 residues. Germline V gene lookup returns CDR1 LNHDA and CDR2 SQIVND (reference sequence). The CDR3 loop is CATTRPGLAEKDSTDTQYF. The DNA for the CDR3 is TGTGCCACCACTCGACCGGGACTAGCGGAGAAAGATAGCACAGATACGCAGTATTTT.

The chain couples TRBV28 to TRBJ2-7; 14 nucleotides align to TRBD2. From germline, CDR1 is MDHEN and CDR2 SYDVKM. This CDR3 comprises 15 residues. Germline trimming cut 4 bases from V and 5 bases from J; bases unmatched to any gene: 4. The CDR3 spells CASSSRTSGRNEQYF. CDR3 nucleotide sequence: TGTGCCAGCAGTTCCCGGACTAGCGGGAGGAACGAGCAGTACTTC.

CDR3 in DNA: TGTGCCAGCAGCCCTACCCAGTACTTC. This gives the protein CASSPTQYF. The gene calls are TRBV6-1 and TRBJ2-5, with D unclear. V lost 6 bases and J lost 8, with 4 bases in between. The CDR3 consists of 9 residues. In germline, CDR1 is MNHNS, CDR2 SASEGT.

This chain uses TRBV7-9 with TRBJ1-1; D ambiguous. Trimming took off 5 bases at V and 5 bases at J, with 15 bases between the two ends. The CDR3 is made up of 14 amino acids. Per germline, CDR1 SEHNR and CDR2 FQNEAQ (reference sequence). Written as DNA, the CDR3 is TGTGCCAGCAGCCCCGACTCAAGGAGGACTGAAGCTTTCTTT. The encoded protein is CASSPDSRRTEAFF. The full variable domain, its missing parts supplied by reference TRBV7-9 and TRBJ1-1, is DTGVSQNPRHKITKRGQNVTFRCDPISEHNRLYWYRQTLGQGPEFLTYFQNEAQLEKSRLLSDRFSAERPKGSFSTLEIQRTEQGDSAMYLCASSPDSRRTEAFFGQGTRLTVV.

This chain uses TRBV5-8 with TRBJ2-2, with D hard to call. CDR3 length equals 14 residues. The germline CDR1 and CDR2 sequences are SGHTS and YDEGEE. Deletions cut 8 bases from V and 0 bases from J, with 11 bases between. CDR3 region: CASLGNANTGELFF. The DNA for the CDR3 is TGTGCCAGTCTTGGAAACGCGAACACCGGGGAGCTGTTTTTT.

CDR3 bases: TGTGCCTGGAGTGTACTTGAAAAACTGTTTTTT. This translates into CAWSVLEKLFF. The chain has TRBV30 and TRBJ1-4; unclear D gene. The length of the CDR3 is 11 residues. Trimming stripped 0 bases from V and 7 bases from J, with 3 bases between. Germline V gene lookup returns CDR1 GTSNPN and CDR2 SVGIG (reference sequence).

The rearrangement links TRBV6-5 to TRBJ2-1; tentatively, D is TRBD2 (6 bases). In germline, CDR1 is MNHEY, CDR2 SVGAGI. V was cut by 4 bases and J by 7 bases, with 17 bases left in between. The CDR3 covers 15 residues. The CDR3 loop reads CASSLNWGVGNEQFF. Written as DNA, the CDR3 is TGTGCCAGCAGTTTAAATTGGGGGGTCGGGAATGAGCAGTTCTTC.

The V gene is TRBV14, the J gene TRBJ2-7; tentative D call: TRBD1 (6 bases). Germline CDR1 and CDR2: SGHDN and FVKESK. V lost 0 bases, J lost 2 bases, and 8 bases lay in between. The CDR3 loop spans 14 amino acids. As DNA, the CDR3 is TGTGCCAGCAGCCAAGATCAGGGGCCCTACGAGCAGTACTTC. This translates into CASSQDQGPYEQYF.